The 11 T cell receptor beta chains reported below all come from one sample, sequenced in a study of OX40 agonist ivuxolimab in advanced cancers. TCRdb's copy holds only in-frame clones and misses some; the assay was immunoSEQ multiplex PCR. The sample records tens of thousands of clones, roughly 80% being singletons. The source material was CD4+ or CD8+ T cells sorted from blood, sampled in a trial of the OX40 agonist ivuxolimab. The receptor source for this set is an adult with an advanced solid tumor such as melanoma, head and neck, liver or kidney cancer.

The V and J genes are TRBV29-1 and TRBJ1-1; D is ambiguous. Germline CDR1 SQVTM, CDR2 ANQGSEA. Trimming stripped 1 base from V and 0 bases from J, with 6 bases between. The length of the CDR3 is 13 residues. The CDR3 coding sequence is TGCAGCGTTGAAGTAGGGATGAACACTGAAGCTTTCTTT. Translated: CSVEVGMNTEAFF.

The gene calls are TRBV6-6 and TRBJ2-7; TRBD1 agrees at 8 bases. This CDR3 is 15 amino acids long. Germline V gives CDR1 MNHNY, CDR2 SVGAGI (reference sequence). The ends lost 5 bases at V and 0 bases at J; junction bases unmatched: 6. The CDR3: CASSRGQGFSYEQYV. Written as DNA, the CDR3 is TGTGCCAGCAGTCGCGGACAGGGCTTCTCCTACGAGCAGTACGTC.

The chain employs TRBV7-8 and TRBJ2-5; D gene ambiguous. Germline loops: CDR1 SGHVS, CDR2 FQNEAQ. The germline V and J ends were trimmed by 3 bases and 8 bases, with 10 bases remaining between them. The CDR3 sequence is 12 residues long. CDR3 sequence (DNA): TGTGCCAGCAGCTTTGATCCGGAAACCCAGTACTTC. The encoded protein is CASSFDPETQYF.

This chain uses TRBV7-9 with TRBJ2-5, with TRBD1 matching 9 bases. Germline V gene data show CDR1 as SEHNR and CDR2 as FQNEAQ (reference sequence). The ends lost 5 bases at V and 1 base at J; junction bases unmatched: 5. The CDR3 sequence is 15 residues long. For the CDR3, the DNA is TGTGCCAGCAGCCTAAAGACAGGGGGCCAAGAGACCCAGTACTTC. It encodes CASSLKTGGQETQYF. Supplemented by reference TRBV7-9 and TRBJ2-5, the full variable domain reads DTGVSQNPRHKITKRGQNVTFRCDPISEHNRLYWYRQTLGQGPEFLTYFQNEAQLEKSRLLSDRFSAERPKGSFSTLEIQRTEQGDSAMYLCASSLKTGGQETQYFGPGTRLLVL.

This clone came up once. The J gene is TRBJ1-1, the V gene TRBV6-5; weak D call: TRBD1 (6 bases). CDR3 length: 14 residues. Trimming left V 6 bases short and J 1 base short, with 12 bases between. The germline V gene encodes CDR1 MNHEY and CDR2 SVGAGI. The CDR3 DNA reads as TGTGCCAGCAGCCAGTGGACAGCGAACACTGAAGCTTTCTTT. Its translation: CASSQWTANTEAFF.

As regards this clone: The same CDR3 can be traced to other DNA sequences in this sample. The rearrangement uses TRBV27 and TRBJ2-1; 8 bases line up with TRBD2. V lost 3 bases, J lost 4 bases, and 5 bases stayed unmatched. This CDR3 is 15 amino acids long. In germline, CDR1 is MNHEY, CDR2 SMNVEV (reference sequence). CDR3 DNA sequence: TGTGCCAGCAGTTTGGCGGGGGGCGTATACAATGAGCAGTTCTTC. This translates into CASSLAGGVYNEQFF.

J is TRBJ2-2 and V is TRBV18; 7 nucleotides align to TRBD1. The germline V gene has CDR1 KGHSH and CDR2 LQKENI. The V gene end was trimmed by 3 bases and the J gene end by 5 bases; junction bases not matched to a gene: 12. This CDR3 comprises 17 residues. This CDR3 reads CASSPLGRGGATGELFF. The CDR3 region has the DNA TGTGCCAGCTCACCCCTAGGTCGAGGGGGCGCTACCGGGGAGCTGTTTTTT.

A single count supports this clone. This chain connects TRBV5-8 to TRBJ1-1; maybe TRBD1 (5 bases). The CDR3 contains 15 residues. Germline CDR1 is SGHTS and CDR2 is YDEGEE. Trimming pared 3 bases from V and 5 bases from J, leaving 17 bases between. CDR3 loop: CASSYRQLGRTEAFF. The CDR3 nucleotides are TGTGCCAGCAGCTACCGACAGTTGGGGCGGACTGAAGCTTTCTTT.

This clone occurred once. The CDR3 region is CASSQSDRADTQYF. The DNA of the CDR3 is TGCGCCAGCAGCCAATCCGACAGGGCGGATACGCAGTATTTT. The chain combines TRBV4-3 with TRBJ2-3; 7 positions agree with TRBD1. The germline V gene has CDR1 LGHNA and CDR2 YSLEER. This CDR3 region has 14 residues. J gave up 6 bases and V 2 bases, and 5 bases lay outside the gene matches.

This rearrangement joins TRBV5-1 to TRBJ2-5, with 7 bases identical to TRBD2. The CDR3 runs to 15 residues. The trim removed 4 bases at V and 5 bases at J, leaving 11 bases unmatched. Per germline, CDR1 SGHRS and CDR2 YFSETQ. The CDR3 sequence: CASSPPRTSGETQYF. The CDR3 nucleotides read TGCGCCAGCAGCCCTCCTCGGACTAGTGGGGAGACCCAGTACTTC.

The chain combines TRBV7-3 with TRBJ1-2, with D possibly TRBD1 on 5 matching bases. Germline CDR1 and CDR2: SGHTA and FQGTGA. This CDR3 region has 12 residues. Trimming took off 2 bases at V and 8 bases at J, with 9 bases between the two ends. The CDR3 is CASSLGGDGYTF. For the CDR3, the DNA is TGTGCCAGCAGCTTAGGAGGGGACGGCTACACCTTC.